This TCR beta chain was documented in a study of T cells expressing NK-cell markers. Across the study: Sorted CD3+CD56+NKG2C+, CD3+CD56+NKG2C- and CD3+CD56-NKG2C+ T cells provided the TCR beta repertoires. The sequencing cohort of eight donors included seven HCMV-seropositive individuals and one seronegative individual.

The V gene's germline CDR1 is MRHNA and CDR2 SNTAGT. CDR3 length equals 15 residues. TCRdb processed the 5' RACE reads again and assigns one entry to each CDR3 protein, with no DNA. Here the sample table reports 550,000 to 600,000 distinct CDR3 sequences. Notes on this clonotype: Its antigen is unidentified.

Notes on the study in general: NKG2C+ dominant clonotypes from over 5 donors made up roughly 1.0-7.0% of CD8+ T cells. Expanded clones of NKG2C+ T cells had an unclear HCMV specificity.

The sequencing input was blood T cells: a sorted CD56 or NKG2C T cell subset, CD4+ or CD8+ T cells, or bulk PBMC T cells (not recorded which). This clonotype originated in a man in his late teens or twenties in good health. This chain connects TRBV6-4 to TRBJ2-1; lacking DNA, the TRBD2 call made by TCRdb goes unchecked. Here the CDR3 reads CASSELARFNNEQFF.